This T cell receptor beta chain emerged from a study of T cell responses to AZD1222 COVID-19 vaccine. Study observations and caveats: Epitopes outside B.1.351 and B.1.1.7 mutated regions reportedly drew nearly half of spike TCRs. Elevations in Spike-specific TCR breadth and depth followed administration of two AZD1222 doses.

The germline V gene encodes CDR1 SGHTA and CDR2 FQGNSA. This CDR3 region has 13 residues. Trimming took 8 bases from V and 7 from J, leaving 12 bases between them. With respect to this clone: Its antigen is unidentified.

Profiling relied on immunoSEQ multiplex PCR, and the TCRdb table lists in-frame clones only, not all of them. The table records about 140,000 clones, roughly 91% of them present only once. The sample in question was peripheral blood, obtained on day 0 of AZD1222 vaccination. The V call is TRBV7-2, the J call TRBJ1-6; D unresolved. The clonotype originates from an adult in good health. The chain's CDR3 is CASSLSGNSPLHF. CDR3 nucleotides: TGTGCCAGCTCATTATCCGGGAATTCACCCCTCCACTTT.